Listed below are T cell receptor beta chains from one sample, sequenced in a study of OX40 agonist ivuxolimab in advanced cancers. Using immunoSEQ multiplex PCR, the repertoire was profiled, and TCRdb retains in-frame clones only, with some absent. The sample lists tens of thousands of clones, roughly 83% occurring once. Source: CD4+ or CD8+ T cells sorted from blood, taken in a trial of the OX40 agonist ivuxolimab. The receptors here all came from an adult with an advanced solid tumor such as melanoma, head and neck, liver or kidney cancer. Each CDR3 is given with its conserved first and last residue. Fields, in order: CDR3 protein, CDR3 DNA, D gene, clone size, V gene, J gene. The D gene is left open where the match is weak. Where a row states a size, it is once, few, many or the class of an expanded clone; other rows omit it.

CDR3aa: CASSPGQGYTEAFF
CDR3nt: TGTGCCAGCTCACCGGGACAGGGGTACACTGAAGCTTTCTTT
d_gene: TRBD1
abundance: .
v_gene: TRBV18
j_gene: TRBJ1-1

CDR3aa: CASSQGLAGSLFF
CDR3nt: TGCGCCAGCAGCCAAGGCCTAGCGGGGAGTCTGTTCTTC
d_gene: TRBD2
abundance: .
v_gene: TRBV4-1
j_gene: TRBJ2-1

CDR3aa: CTSSQEQGRDSNQPQHF
CDR3nt: TGCACCAGCAGCCAAGAGCAAGGGCGTGATAGCAATCAGCCCCAGCATTTT
d_gene: .
abundance: .
v_gene: TRBV1
j_gene: TRBJ1-5

CDR3aa: CAFGVSSYEQYF
CDR3nt: TGTGCCTTCGGGGTTAGCTCCTACGAGCAGTACTTC
d_gene: .
abundance: .
v_gene: TRBV7-7
j_gene: TRBJ2-7

CDR3aa: CASSLGEGYTF
CDR3nt: TGTGCCAGCAGTTTGGGGGAGGGCTACACCTTC
d_gene: .
abundance: .
v_gene: TRBV28
j_gene: TRBJ1-2

CDR3aa: CASSLVSETQYF
CDR3nt: TGTGCCAGCAGCTTAGTTTCGGAGACCCAGTACTTC
d_gene: .
abundance: once
v_gene: TRBV7-9
j_gene: TRBJ2-5

CDR3aa: CASSEPGQRNTEAFF
CDR3nt: TGTGCCAGCAGTGAACCGGGACAGCGGAACACTGAAGCTTTCTTT
d_gene: TRBD1
abundance: .
v_gene: TRBV6-1
j_gene: TRBJ1-1

CDR3aa: CASSPGSFNSPLHF
CDR3nt: TGCGCCAGCAGCCCGGGGTCCTTTAATTCACCCCTCCACTTT
d_gene: .
abundance: .
v_gene: TRBV4-3
j_gene: TRBJ1-6

CDR3aa: CASSQEFVGLGVGTDTQYF
CDR3nt: TGTGCCAGCAGCCAAGAATTCGTCGGGTTGGGGGTAGGCACAGATACGCAGTATTTT
d_gene: .
abundance: .
v_gene: TRBV14
j_gene: TRBJ2-3

CDR3aa: CASSMGQGRSTGELFF
CDR3nt: TGTGCCAGTAGTATGGGACAGGGCCGTAGCACCGGGGAGCTGTTTTTT
d_gene: TRBD1
abundance: .
v_gene: TRBV19
j_gene: TRBJ2-2

CDR3aa: CASSNKDGGEYEQYF
CDR3nt: TGTGCCAGTAGTAATAAGGACGGGGGGGAGTACGAGCAGTACTTC
d_gene: TRBD2
abundance: .
v_gene: TRBV19
j_gene: TRBJ2-7

CDR3aa: CAINGDVGAGEQYF
CDR3nt: TGTGCCATCAACGGGGACGTAGGGGCGGGCGAGCAGTACTTC
d_gene: .
abundance: few
v_gene: TRBV10-3
j_gene: TRBJ2-7

CDR3aa: CASSIEGQLSPLHF
CDR3nt: TGTGCCAGTAGTATCGAGGGACAGTTATCACCCCTCCACTTT
d_gene: TRBD1
abundance: .
v_gene: TRBV19
j_gene: TRBJ1-6

CDR3aa: CASSSPGTVNTEAFF
CDR3nt: TGTGCCAGCAGTTCCCCCGGGACAGTGAACACTGAAGCTTTCTTT
d_gene: TRBD1
abundance: once
v_gene: TRBV28
j_gene: TRBJ1-1

CDR3aa: CASTRLQNTEAFF
CDR3nt: TGTGCCAGCACTCGTTTACAAAACACTGAAGCTTTCTTT
d_gene: .
abundance: .
v_gene: TRBV6-5
j_gene: TRBJ1-1

CDR3aa: CATSREANAYTEKLFF
CDR3nt: TGTGCCACCAGCAGAGAGGCGAACGCATACACCGAAAAACTGTTTTTT
d_gene: .
abundance: .
v_gene: TRBV15
j_gene: TRBJ1-4

CDR3aa: CASSQRGAGANVLTF
CDR3nt: TGTGCCAGCAGCCAGAGAGGTGCTGGGGCCAACGTCCTGACTTTC
d_gene: .
abundance: .
v_gene: TRBV7-9
j_gene: TRBJ2-6

CDR3aa: CASSQHTSDVYNEQFF
CDR3nt: TGCGCCAGCAGCCAACATACTAGTGATGTCTACAATGAGCAGTTCTTC
d_gene: .
abundance: few
v_gene: TRBV4-1
j_gene: TRBJ2-1

CDR3aa: CASSLDDYLTGEHYGYTF
CDR3nt: TGTGCCAGCAGCTTGGACGATTATTTGACAGGGGAGCACTATGGCTACACCTTC
d_gene: TRBD1
abundance: few
v_gene: TRBV5-8
j_gene: TRBJ1-2

CDR3aa: CASSEFERPDQRNNEQFF
CDR3nt: TGCGCCAGCAGTGAGTTCGAACGACCTGACCAACGGAACAATGAGCAGTTCTTC
d_gene: .
abundance: .
v_gene: TRBV10-1
j_gene: TRBJ2-1

CDR3aa: CASGSPEAFF
CDR3nt: TGCGCCAGCGGATCCCCTGAAGCTTTCTTT
d_gene: .
abundance: .
v_gene: TRBV5-1
j_gene: TRBJ1-1

CDR3aa: CASSDALRRGKSHEQYF
CDR3nt: TGTGCCAGCAGTGACGCCTTAAGAAGGGGTAAATCCCACGAGCAGTACTTC
d_gene: .
abundance: .
v_gene: TRBV6-4
j_gene: TRBJ2-7

CDR3aa: CASSSRDQGRNYGYTF
CDR3nt: TGTGCCAGCAGCTCCCGGGATCAGGGGCGGAACTATGGCTACACCTTC
d_gene: .
abundance: .
v_gene: TRBV7-9
j_gene: TRBJ1-2

CDR3aa: CASSLDHRGTGELFF
CDR3nt: TGCGCCAGCAGCTTGGACCATCGGGGCACCGGGGAGCTGTTTTTT
d_gene: .
abundance: .
v_gene: TRBV5-1
j_gene: TRBJ2-2

CDR3aa: CASSRDSTYEQYF
CDR3nt: TGTGCCAGCTCGCGGGACAGCACCTACGAGCAGTACTTC
d_gene: .
abundance: .
v_gene: TRBV18
j_gene: TRBJ2-7

CDR3aa: CASSQAQGGGNTEAFF
CDR3nt: TGCGCCAGCAGCCAAGCCCAGGGGGGAGGGAACACTGAAGCTTTCTTT
d_gene: TRBD1
abundance: .
v_gene: TRBV4-1
j_gene: TRBJ1-1

CDR3aa: CATNVGTGLVKEQFF
CDR3nt: TGTGCCACCAATGTCGGGACAGGGTTGGTCAAGGAGCAGTTCTTC
d_gene: TRBD1
abundance: .
v_gene: TRBV15
j_gene: TRBJ2-1

CDR3aa: CASSVDWGPYNEQFF
CDR3nt: TGTGCCAGCAGCGTAGACTGGGGACCCTACAATGAGCAGTTCTTC
d_gene: .
abundance: .
v_gene: TRBV9
j_gene: TRBJ2-1

CDR3aa: CASSPSGEETQYF
CDR3nt: TGTGCCAGCTCACCTTCAGGGGAAGAGACCCAGTACTTC
d_gene: .
abundance: .
v_gene: TRBV18
j_gene: TRBJ2-5

CDR3aa: CSARAQDRGHF
CDR3nt: TGCAGTGCTAGAGCCCAGGACAGGGGCCATTTC
d_gene: TRBD1
abundance: once
v_gene: TRBV20-1
j_gene: TRBJ2-7

CDR3aa: CASSPGTLGNTIYF
CDR3nt: TGTGCCAGTAGTCCGGGGACTCTGGGAAACACCATATATTTT
d_gene: .
abundance: once
v_gene: TRBV19
j_gene: TRBJ1-3

CDR3aa: CASSESPVAGANVLTF
CDR3nt: TGTGCCAGCAGTGAATCCCCAGTTGCTGGGGCCAACGTCCTGACTTTC
d_gene: .
abundance: .
v_gene: TRBV6-4
j_gene: TRBJ2-6

CDR3aa: CASSEGLRALNEKLFF
CDR3nt: TGTGCCAGCAGTGAAGGACTTAGGGCCCTTAATGAAAAACTGTTTTTT
d_gene: .
abundance: .
v_gene: TRBV2
j_gene: TRBJ1-4

CDR3aa: CASSLGRYNEQFF
CDR3nt: TGTGCCAGCAGCTTAGGCAGATACAATGAGCAGTTCTTC
d_gene: .
abundance: .
v_gene: TRBV7-8
j_gene: TRBJ2-1

CDR3aa: CASSRAGGQETQYF
CDR3nt: TGCGCCAGCAGCCGGGCAGGAGGCCAAGAGACCCAGTACTTC
d_gene: .
abundance: few
v_gene: TRBV5-1
j_gene: TRBJ2-5

CDR3aa: CSVPNRVRGYTF
CDR3nt: TGCAGCGTGCCCAACAGGGTTCGAGGCTACACCTTC
d_gene: .
abundance: .
v_gene: TRBV29-1
j_gene: TRBJ1-2

CDR3aa: CASSQEIAAGANVLTF
CDR3nt: TGCGCCAGCAGCCAAGAAATCGCCGCTGGGGCCAACGTCCTGACTTTC
d_gene: .
abundance: few
v_gene: TRBV4-1
j_gene: TRBJ2-6

CDR3aa: CAWSVAGQENTGELFF
CDR3nt: TGTGCCTGGAGTGTAGCGGGGCAGGAGAACACCGGGGAGCTGTTTTTT
d_gene: TRBD2
abundance: .
v_gene: TRBV30
j_gene: TRBJ2-2

CDR3aa: CASSRGTGEDTEAFF
CDR3nt: TGTGCCAGCAGCCGGGGAACCGGGGAGGACACTGAAGCTTTCTTT
d_gene: .
abundance: once
v_gene: TRBV5-4
j_gene: TRBJ1-1

CDR3aa: CASSLAVNPTNEQYF
CDR3nt: TGCGCCAGCAGCTTGGCAGTAAACCCGACCAACGAGCAGTACTTC
d_gene: .
abundance: .
v_gene: TRBV5-1
j_gene: TRBJ2-7

CDR3aa: CAISLSRDRGYNEQFF
CDR3nt: TGTGCCATCAGTCTGTCCCGGGACAGGGGATACAATGAGCAGTTCTTC
d_gene: TRBD1
abundance: .
v_gene: TRBV10-3
j_gene: TRBJ2-1

CDR3aa: CASSTRDRRGTQYF
CDR3nt: TGTGCCAGCAGCACCCGGGACCGCCGGGGTACGCAGTATTTT
d_gene: .
abundance: .
v_gene: TRBV5-6
j_gene: TRBJ2-3

CDR3aa: CASSLIGGTTEAFF
CDR3nt: TGTGCCAGCAGCTTAATTGGGGGCACCACTGAAGCTTTCTTT
d_gene: .
abundance: .
v_gene: TRBV7-3
j_gene: TRBJ1-1

CDR3aa: CASSLASPTDTQYF
CDR3nt: TGTGCCAGCAGCTTGGCAAGTCCCACAGATACGCAGTATTTT
d_gene: .
abundance: .
v_gene: TRBV5-6
j_gene: TRBJ2-3

CDR3aa: CASGYWGVQNEQFF
CDR3nt: TGTGCTAGTGGTTACTGGGGGGTCCAGAATGAGCAGTTCTTC
d_gene: .
abundance: .
v_gene: TRBV12-5
j_gene: TRBJ2-1

CDR3aa: CASRAERGGNEQFF
CDR3nt: TGTGCCAGCAGAGCTGAGCGGGGGGGGAATGAGCAGTTCTTC
d_gene: TRBD2
abundance: .
v_gene: TRBV2
j_gene: TRBJ2-1

CDR3aa: CASSSPARGAEAFF
CDR3nt: TGTGCCAGCAGTTCCCCAGCCCGCGGGGCTGAAGCTTTCTTT
d_gene: .
abundance: .
v_gene: TRBV6-5
j_gene: TRBJ1-1

CDR3aa: CASSGVAGGPESGEQFF
CDR3nt: TGTGCCAGCAGTGGGGTGGCGGGGGGGCCCGAGTCGGGTGAGCAGTTCTTC
d_gene: TRBD2
abundance: few
v_gene: TRBV2
j_gene: TRBJ2-1

CDR3aa: CASSLNMGGGYGYTF
CDR3nt: TGTGCCAGCAGCTTGAACATGGGCGGTGGCTATGGCTACACCTTC
d_gene: .
abundance: .
v_gene: TRBV5-5
j_gene: TRBJ1-2

CDR3aa: CASSLWGGLNQPQHF
CDR3nt: TGTGCCAGCAGCTTATGGGGCGGTCTCAATCAGCCCCAGCATTTT
d_gene: .
abundance: .
v_gene: TRBV7-2
j_gene: TRBJ1-5

CDR3aa: CAAGGVTQYF
CDR3nt: TGTGCCGCCGGAGGAGTTACGCAGTATTTT
d_gene: .
abundance: .
v_gene: TRBV19
j_gene: TRBJ2-3

CDR3aa: CASSVGVRETQYF
CDR3nt: TGTGCCAGCAGTGTGGGGGTAAGAGAGACCCAGTACTTC
d_gene: .
abundance: .
v_gene: TRBV2
j_gene: TRBJ2-5

CDR3aa: CASSSRTSLRGETQYF
CDR3nt: TGTGCCAGCAGTTCCCGGACCTCCCTCCGGGGGGAGACCCAGTACTTC
d_gene: .
abundance: .
v_gene: TRBV2
j_gene: TRBJ2-5

CDR3aa: CASSKVRSGYTF
CDR3nt: TGTGCCAGCAGCAAAGTTCGGTCGGGCTACACCTTC
d_gene: .
abundance: .
v_gene: TRBV21-1
j_gene: TRBJ1-2